The 16 T cell receptor beta chains below were found in one sample sequenced in a study of T cell changes during pregnancy in multiple sclerosis. Generated by immunoSEQ multiplex PCR, the TCRdb table keeps only in-frame clones and is missing some. Among about 64,000 clones listed, roughly 89% were seen once. This material consisted of peripheral blood, taken in the second trimester of pregnancy. The source of these receptors is a female donor with multiple sclerosis, enrolled in a pregnancy study.

V gene TRBV18 combines with J gene TRBJ1-1; 7 nucleotides align to TRBD1. With 3 bases clipped from V and 5 bases from J, the junction kept 15 bases outside the gene matches. The germline V gene has CDR1 KGHSH and CDR2 LQKENI. The CDR3 runs to 17 residues. The CDR3 coding sequence is TGTGCCAGCTCACCTACTAACAGGGGACTCGGTGGGACTGAAGCTTTCTTT. As protein: CASSPTNRGLGGTEAFF.

The chain uses TRBV6-5 and TRBJ2-1, with TRBD2 identical over 11 bases. Trimming at V came to 4 bases and at J to 8 bases, leaving 10 bases not matched to a gene. CDR1 MNHEY and CDR2 SVGAGI come from the germline V gene. The CDR3 extends over 16 amino acids. This chain's CDR3 is CASSSPTSGSGDEQFF. The DNA for the CDR3 is TGTGCCAGCAGTTCCCCTACTAGCGGGAGCGGCGATGAGCAGTTCTTC.

A note on this clone: Other DNA variants within this sample encode the same CDR3. The CDR3 nucleotides read TGTGCCAGCAGCCAAGATAATACTAGCGGGGGACGATACGAGCAGTACTTC. It encodes CASSQDNTSGGRYEQYF. The genes are TRBV4-2 and TRBJ2-7, with TRBD2 matching over 11 bases. The CDR3 totals 17 residues. V lost 0 bases to trimming and J lost 4 bases; unmatched junction nucleotides: 8. Germline CDR1 is LGHNA and CDR2 is YNFKEQ.

V is TRBV7-9 and J is TRBJ1-2, with D perhaps matching TRBD1 (5 bases). Per germline, CDR1 SEHNR and CDR2 FQNEAQ (reference sequence). The CDR3 is 16 residues long. Trimming took off 2 bases at V and 3 bases at J, with 16 bases between the two ends. The DNA for the CDR3 is TGTGCCAGCAGCTTACGGGTCCCCAGGGTCGACTATGGCTACACCTTC. Its protein is CASSLRVPRVDYGYTF.

This chain links TRBV19 with TRBJ2-1; 8 nucleotides align to TRBD2. V dropped 5 bases and J dropped 10; count of bases not matched to a gene: 13. The germline V gene encodes CDR1 LNHDA and CDR2 SQIVND (reference sequence). CDR3 size: 15 residues. CDR3 sequence: CASSPRGSGTREQFF. Here the CDR3 DNA reads TGTGCCAGTAGTCCTCGAGGTAGCGGGACCCGCGAGCAGTTCTTC.

This clone has just one count. This chain uses TRBV7-2 with TRBJ2-7; D is perhaps TRBD2 (5 bases). Germline CDR1 reads SGHTA; CDR2 reads FQGNSA. The V and J ends lost 5 bases and 2 bases respectively, with 13 bases between them. The CDR3 covers 14 residues. CDR3 in amino acids: CASSPTGGAYEQYF. CDR3 nucleotide sequence: TGTGCCAGCAGCCCCACCGGAGGCGCCTACGAGCAGTACTTC.

This sequence joins TRBV5-4 and TRBJ2-7, with D perhaps matching TRBD1 (6 bases). V shed 4 bases and J shed 2 bases, with 10 bases lying between them. The CDR3 is 13 residues long. Germline CDR1 and CDR2: SGHNT and YYREEE (reference sequence). The CDR3 here is CASSVTGTYEQYF. The CDR3 DNA reads as TGTGCCAGCAGCGTAACAGGGACCTACGAGCAGTACTTC.

The chain uses TRBV9 and TRBJ2-2; TRBD1 matches at 11 bases. CDR3 length: 15 amino acids. CDR1 and CDR2 from the germline V gene are SGDLS and YYNGEE. Trimming at V came to 2 bases and at J to 6 bases, leaving 3 bases not matched to a gene. Written as DNA, the CDR3 is TGTGCCAGCAGCGTCGGACAGGGGGCTGCCGGGGAGCTGTTTTTT. It translates to CASSVGQGAAGELFF.

Worth noting for this clone: It may be a read error: a sequence one base away is much more abundant. Other DNA sequences of this sample code for an identical CDR3. V usage is TRBV19 and J usage is TRBJ1-1; no clear D gene. CDR1 and CDR2 from the germline V gene are LNHDA and SQIVND (reference sequence). This CDR3 region has 12 residues. Between the trimmed V and J ends, which lost 3 bases and 1 base, there was a span of 3 bases. In nucleotides, the CDR3 is TGTGCCAGTAGTATCCAGAACACTGAAGCTTTCTTT. Protein: CASSIQNTEAFF.

The V and J genes are TRBV6-5 and TRBJ2-3, with 11 positions matching TRBD2. CDR1 is MNHEY and CDR2 is SVGAGI in the germline V gene. Trimming cost V 5 bases and J 6 bases; bases outside gene matches: 7. The CDR3 covers 15 residues. Written as DNA, the CDR3 is TGTGCCAGCAGTCGACGACTAGCGGGGAGGGATACGCAGTATTTT. Protein: CASSRRLAGRDTQYF.

This clone was picked up one time. The rearrangement joins TRBV7-2 to TRBJ1-2; D call uncertain. The V gene lost 5 bases and the J gene lost 5 bases, with 9 bases spanning the gap. The length of the CDR3 is 12 residues. Germline loops: CDR1 SGHTA, CDR2 FQGNSA. Here the CDR3 DNA reads TGTGCCAGCAGCCGGACTGTATATGGCTACACCTTC. This codes for CASSRTVYGYTF.

V gene TRBV7-2 combines with J gene TRBJ1-5; possible D gene TRBD1, 5 bases. The CDR3 consists of 14 residues. Trimming cost V 1 base and J 4 bases, with 8 bases left between them. CDR1 is SGHTA and CDR2 is FQGNSA in the germline V gene. CDR3 in amino acids: CASSLEQVNQPQHF. As DNA, the CDR3 is TGTGCCAGCAGCTTAGAACAGGTAAATCAGCCCCAGCATTTT.

The J gene is TRBJ2-2, the V gene TRBV7-2; D is perhaps TRBD1 (6 bases). Germline V gene data show CDR1 as SGHTA and CDR2 as FQGNSA. Deletions cut 4 bases from V and 4 bases from J, with 16 bases between. This CDR3 is built from 16 residues. DNA of the CDR3: TGTGCCAGCAGCTCCAGACCGGGACAAGGCACCGGGGAGCTGTTTTTT. Amino acids: CASSSRPGQGTGELFF.

This chain joins TRBV5-1 and TRBJ2-7, with 8 positions matching TRBD2. The CDR3 length is 14 residues. Germline V CDR1 and CDR2: SGHRS, YFSETQ. Trimming took 4 bases from V and 6 from J; bases not matched to a gene: 9. The CDR3 DNA reads as TGCGCCAGCAGCCTCGGACTAGCTCTTGGCGAGCAGTACTTC. It is translated as CASSLGLALGEQYF. Full variable domain (missing parts from reference TRBV5-1 and TRBJ2-7): KAGVTQTPRYLIKTRGQQVTLSCSPISGHRSVSWYQQTPGQGLQFLFEYFSETQRNKGNFPGRFSGRQFSNSRSEMNVSTLELGDSALYLCASSLGLALGEQYFGPGTRLTVT.

The rearrangement links TRBV9 to TRBJ2-3, with 11 bases aligning to TRBD2. Unmatched junction bases numbered 4, after V lost 1 base and J lost 6 bases. The CDR3 runs 15 residues. Looked up from germline, CDR1 is SGDLS and CDR2 is YYNGEE. In DNA form, the CDR3 reads TGTGCCAGCAGCGTAACTAGCGGGAGTAGTGATACGCAGTATTTT. Translated: CASSVTSGSSDTQYF.

This clone was recorded only once. The chain is built from TRBV5-6 and TRBJ2-7; no clear D. This CDR3 is 13 amino acids long. Trimming removed 3 bases at V and 3 bases at J, with 10 bases between. Germline V gene sequence: CDR1 SGHDT, CDR2 YYEEEE. The CDR3 coding sequence is TGTGCCAGCAGCTCCGGGTCCGTCTACGAGCAGTACTTC. It codes for CASSSGSVYEQYF.